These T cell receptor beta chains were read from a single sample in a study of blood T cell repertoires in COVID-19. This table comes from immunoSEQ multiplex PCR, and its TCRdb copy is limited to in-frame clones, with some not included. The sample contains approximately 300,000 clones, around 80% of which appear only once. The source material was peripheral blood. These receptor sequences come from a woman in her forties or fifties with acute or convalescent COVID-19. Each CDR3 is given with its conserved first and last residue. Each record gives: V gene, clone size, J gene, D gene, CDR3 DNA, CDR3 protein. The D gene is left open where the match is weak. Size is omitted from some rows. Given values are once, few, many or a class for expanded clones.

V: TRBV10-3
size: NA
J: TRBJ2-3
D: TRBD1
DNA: TGTGCCATCAGGGGACAGGGCCTAGGGCGGGCTACAGATACGCAGTATTTT
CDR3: CAIRGQGLGRATDTQYF

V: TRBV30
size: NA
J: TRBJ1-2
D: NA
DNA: TGTGCCTGGAGTGGACAGCCTTACTATGGCTACACCTTC
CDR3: CAWSGQPYYGYTF

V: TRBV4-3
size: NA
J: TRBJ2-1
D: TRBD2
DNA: TGCGCCAGCAGCCAAGGGACGGGAGGGCAGTTCTTC
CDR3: CASSQGTGGQFF

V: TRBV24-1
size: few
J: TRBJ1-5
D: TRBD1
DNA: TGTGCCACCAGTGATGGTGGGACAGGGTCGTGGCGGAATCAGCCCCAGCATTTT
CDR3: CATSDGGTGSWRNQPQHF

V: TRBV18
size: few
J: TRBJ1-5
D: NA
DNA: TGTGCCAGCTCACCTACGGGGCCCCCGGGGGATCAGCCCCAGCATTTT
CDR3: CASSPTGPPGDQPQHF

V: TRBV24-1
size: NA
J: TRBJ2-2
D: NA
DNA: TGTGCCGCGGGTTACTCGAACACCGGGGAGCTGTTTTTT
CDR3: CAAGYSNTGELFF

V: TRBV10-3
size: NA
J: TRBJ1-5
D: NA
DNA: TGTGCCATCAGTGAAGGAGATCAGCCCCAGCATTTT
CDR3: CAISEGDQPQHF

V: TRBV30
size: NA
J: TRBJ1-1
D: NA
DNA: TGTGCCTGGAGCCGGGGGAGCGGTGAAGCTTTCTTT
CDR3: CAWSRGSGEAFF

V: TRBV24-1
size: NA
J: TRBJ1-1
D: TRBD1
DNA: TGTGCCACCAGTAGACAGGGGATCAACACTGAAGCTTTCTTT
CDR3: CATSRQGINTEAFF

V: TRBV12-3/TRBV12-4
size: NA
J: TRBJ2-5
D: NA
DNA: TGTGCCAGCAGTCGGGACACCGAAGAGACCCAGTACTTC
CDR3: CASSRDTEETQYF

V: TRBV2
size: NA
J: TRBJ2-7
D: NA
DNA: TGTGCCAGCGTGGGCCTTGCCTACGAGCAGTACTTC
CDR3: CASVGLAYEQYF

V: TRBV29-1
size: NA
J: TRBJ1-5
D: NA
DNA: TGCAGCGTTGGAGGGGTTATCGGGGGGGTGAGCAATCAGCCCCAGCATTTT
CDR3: CSVGGVIGGVSNQPQHF

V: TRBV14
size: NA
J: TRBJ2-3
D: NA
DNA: TGTGCCAGCAGCCCTCGTTCGGTTCGAGATACGCAGTATTTT
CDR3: CASSPRSVRDTQYF

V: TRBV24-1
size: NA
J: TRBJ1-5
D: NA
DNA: TGTGCCACCAGTGATGGGGGGTCGAGTCAGCCCCAGCATTTT
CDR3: CATSDGGSSQPQHF

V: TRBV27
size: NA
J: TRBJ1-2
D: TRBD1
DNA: TGTGCCAGCAGCTTCAGGGGGGACGGTGGCTACACCTTC
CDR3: CASSFRGDGGYTF

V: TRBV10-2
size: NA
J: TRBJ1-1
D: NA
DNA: TGCGCCAGCAGTGAAGGAGTCCCCAGGGGCGGATGGATGACTGAAGCTTTCTTT
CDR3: CASSEGVPRGGWMTEAFF

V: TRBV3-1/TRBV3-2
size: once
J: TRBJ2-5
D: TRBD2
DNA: TGTGCCAGCAGCCAAGTGGTGACTAGCGGGGCGGAGACCCAGTACTTC
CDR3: CASSQVVTSGAETQYF

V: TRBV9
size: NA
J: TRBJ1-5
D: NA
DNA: TGTGCCAGCAGCGTATCTGACAGGACGTTCAATCAGCCCCAGCATTTT
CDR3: CASSVSDRTFNQPQHF

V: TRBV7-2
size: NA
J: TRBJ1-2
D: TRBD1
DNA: TGTGCCAGCAGCGAACGGACAGGAGACTATGGCTACACCTTC
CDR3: CASSERTGDYGYTF

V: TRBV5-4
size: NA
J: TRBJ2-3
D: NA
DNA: TGTGCCAGCAGCTTAAAAGGGGCTTCAGATACGCAGTATTTT
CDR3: CASSLKGASDTQYF

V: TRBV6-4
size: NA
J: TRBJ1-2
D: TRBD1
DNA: TGTGCCAGCAGTGACTCGGGACAGGGGGGTAACTATGGCTACACCTTC
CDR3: CASSDSGQGGNYGYTF

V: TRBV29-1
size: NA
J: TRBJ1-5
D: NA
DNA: TGCAGCGTTGGGCGGAACAATCAGCCCCAGCATTTT
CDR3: CSVGRNNQPQHF

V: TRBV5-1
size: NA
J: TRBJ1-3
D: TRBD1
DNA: TGCGCCAGCAGCTCAACAGGGGCGTCTGGAAACACCATATATTTT
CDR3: CASSSTGASGNTIYF

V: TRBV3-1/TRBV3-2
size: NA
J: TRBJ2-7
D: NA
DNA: TGTGCCAGCAGCCAAGGGCCCTACGAGCAGTACTTC
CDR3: CASSQGPYEQYF

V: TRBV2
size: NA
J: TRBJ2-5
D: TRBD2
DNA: TGTGCCAGCAGCACCGGGGGGTCGGAGACCCAGTACTTC
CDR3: CASSTGGSETQYF

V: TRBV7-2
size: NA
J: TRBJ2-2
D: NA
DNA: TGTGCCAGCAGCCCCCTCCTGAACACCGGGGAGCTGTTTTTT
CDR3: CASSPLLNTGELFF

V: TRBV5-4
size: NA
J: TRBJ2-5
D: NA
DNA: TGTGCCAGCAGCCCGCAACAGGGAGGGGAGACCCAGTACTTC
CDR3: CASSPQQGGETQYF

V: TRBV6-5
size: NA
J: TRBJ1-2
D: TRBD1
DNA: TGTGCCAGCAGCCACGGACAGGCTAACTATGGCTACACCTTC
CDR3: CASSHGQANYGYTF

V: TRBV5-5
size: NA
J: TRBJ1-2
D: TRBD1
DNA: TGTGCCAGCAGCACCTCGACAGGGGATGGCTACACCTTC
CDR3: CASSTSTGDGYTF

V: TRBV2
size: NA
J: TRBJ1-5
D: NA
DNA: TGTGCCAGCAGCGGGACACGGGCCCGACGGAACAATCAGCCCCAGCATTTT
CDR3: CASSGTRARRNNQPQHF

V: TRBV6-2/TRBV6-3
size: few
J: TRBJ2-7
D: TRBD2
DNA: TGTGCCAGCAGCAAAGGACTAGCGGGAAACGAGCAGTACTTC
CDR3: CASSKGLAGNEQYF

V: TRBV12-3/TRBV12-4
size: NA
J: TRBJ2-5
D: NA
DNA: TGTGCCACCGGCACAGGGTTCTCAGAGACCCAGTACTTC
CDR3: CATGTGFSETQYF

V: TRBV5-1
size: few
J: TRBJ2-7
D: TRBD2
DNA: TGCGCCAGCAGCTTGGGCCCCCAGGGTAGCGGGAGTGACGACGAGCAGTACTTC
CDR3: CASSLGPQGSGSDDEQYF

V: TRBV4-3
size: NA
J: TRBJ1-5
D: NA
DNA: TGCGCCAGCGGCTCAGGGGTGAGCCGCCAAACGCCCCAGCATTTT
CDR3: CASGSGVSRQTPQHF

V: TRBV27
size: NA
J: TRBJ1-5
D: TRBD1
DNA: TGTGCCAGCAGTCCTTACAGGGGTGGCCAGCCCCAGCATTTT
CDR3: CASSPYRGGQPQHF

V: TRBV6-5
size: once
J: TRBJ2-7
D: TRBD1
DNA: TGTGCCAGCAGCTTCACAGGGGTTGGCGAGCAGTACTTC
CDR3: CASSFTGVGEQYF

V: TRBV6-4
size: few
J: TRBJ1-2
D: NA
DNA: TGTGCCAGCAGCGAGGAGGGGAACTATGGCTACACCTTC
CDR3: CASSEEGNYGYTF

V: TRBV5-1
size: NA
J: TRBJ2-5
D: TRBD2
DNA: TGCGCCAGCAGCTTGGCCGGGGGGTCAGAGACCCAGTACTTC
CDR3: CASSLAGGSETQYF